The T cell receptor beta chain under discussion was sequenced for a study of blood T cell repertoires in COVID-19. Whole-study context: Some COVID-19 samples were acute and others convalescent; all came from the United States, Italy and Spain.

TCRdb's copy holds only in-frame clones and misses some; the assay was immunoSEQ multiplex PCR. In the table there are approximately 80,000 clones, 78% of which are singletons. Germline V lookup: CDR1 SGHDT, CDR2 YYEEEE. V was cut by 3 bases and J by 4 bases, with 17 bases left in between. The CDR3 is 15 amino acids. The TCR comes from a human donor in a cohort sampled during active COVID-19. Sample: peripheral blood. The chain links TRBV5-6 to TRBJ2-7; D not certain. CDR3 in DNA: TGTGCCAGCAGCTCCACGACGGGTGTGCTGTACGAGCAGTACTTC. It codes for CASSSTTGVLYEQYF.